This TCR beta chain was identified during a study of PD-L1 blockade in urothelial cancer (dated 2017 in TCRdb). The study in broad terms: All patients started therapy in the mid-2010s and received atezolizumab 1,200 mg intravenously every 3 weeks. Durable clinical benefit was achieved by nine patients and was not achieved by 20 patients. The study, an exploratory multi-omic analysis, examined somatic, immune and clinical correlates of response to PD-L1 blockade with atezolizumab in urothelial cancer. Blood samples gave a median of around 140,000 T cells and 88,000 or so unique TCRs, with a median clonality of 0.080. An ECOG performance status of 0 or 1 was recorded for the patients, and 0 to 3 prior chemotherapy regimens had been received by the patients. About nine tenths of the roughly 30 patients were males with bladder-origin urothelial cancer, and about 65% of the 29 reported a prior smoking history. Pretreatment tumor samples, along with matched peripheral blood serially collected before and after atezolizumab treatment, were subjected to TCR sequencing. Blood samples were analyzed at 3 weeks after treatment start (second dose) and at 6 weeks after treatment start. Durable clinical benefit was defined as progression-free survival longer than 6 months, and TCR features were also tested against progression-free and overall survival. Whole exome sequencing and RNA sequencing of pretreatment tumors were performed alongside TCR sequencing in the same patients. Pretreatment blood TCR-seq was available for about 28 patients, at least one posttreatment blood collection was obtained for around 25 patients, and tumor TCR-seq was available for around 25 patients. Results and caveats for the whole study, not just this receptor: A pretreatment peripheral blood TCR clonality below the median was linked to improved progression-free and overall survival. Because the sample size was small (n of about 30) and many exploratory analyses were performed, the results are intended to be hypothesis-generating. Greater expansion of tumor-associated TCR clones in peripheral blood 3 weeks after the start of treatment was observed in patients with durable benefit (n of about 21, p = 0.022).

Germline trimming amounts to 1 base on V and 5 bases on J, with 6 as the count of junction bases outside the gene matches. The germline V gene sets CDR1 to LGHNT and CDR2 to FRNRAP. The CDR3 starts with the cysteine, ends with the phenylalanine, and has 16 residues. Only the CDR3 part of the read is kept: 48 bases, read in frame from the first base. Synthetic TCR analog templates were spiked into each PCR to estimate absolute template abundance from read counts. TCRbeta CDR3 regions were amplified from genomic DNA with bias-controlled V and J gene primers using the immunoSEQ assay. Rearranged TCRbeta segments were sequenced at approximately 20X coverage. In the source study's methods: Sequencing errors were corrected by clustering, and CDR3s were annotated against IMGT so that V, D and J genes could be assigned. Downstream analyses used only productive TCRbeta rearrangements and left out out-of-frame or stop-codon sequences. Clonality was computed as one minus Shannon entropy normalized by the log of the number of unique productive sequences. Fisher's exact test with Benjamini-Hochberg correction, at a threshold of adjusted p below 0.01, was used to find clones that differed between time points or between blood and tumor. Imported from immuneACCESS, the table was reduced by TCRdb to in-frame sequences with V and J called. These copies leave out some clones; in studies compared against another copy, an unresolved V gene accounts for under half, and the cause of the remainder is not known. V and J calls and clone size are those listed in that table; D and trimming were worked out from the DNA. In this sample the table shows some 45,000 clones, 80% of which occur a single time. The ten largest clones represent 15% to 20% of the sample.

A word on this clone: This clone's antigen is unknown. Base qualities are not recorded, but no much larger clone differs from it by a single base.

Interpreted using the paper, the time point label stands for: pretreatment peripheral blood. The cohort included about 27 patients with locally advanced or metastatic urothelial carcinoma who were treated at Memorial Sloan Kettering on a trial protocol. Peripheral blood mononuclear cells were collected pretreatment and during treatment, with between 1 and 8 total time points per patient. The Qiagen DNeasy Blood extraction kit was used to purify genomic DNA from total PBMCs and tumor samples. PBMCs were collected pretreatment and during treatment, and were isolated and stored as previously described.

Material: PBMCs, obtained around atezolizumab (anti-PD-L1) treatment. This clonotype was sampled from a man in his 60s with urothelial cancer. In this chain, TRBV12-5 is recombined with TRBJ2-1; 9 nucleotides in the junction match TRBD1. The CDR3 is CASGLGQGVGNNEQFF. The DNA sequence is TGTGCTAGTGGTTTGGGACAGGGGGTGGGGAACAATGAGCAGTTCTTC.